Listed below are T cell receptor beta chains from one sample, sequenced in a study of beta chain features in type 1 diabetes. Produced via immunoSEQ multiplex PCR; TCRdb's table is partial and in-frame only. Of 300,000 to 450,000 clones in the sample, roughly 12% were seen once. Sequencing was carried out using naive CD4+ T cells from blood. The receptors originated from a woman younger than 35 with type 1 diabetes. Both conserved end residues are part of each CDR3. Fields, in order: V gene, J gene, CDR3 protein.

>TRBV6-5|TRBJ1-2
CASRLSTNYGYTF
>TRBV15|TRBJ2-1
CATSRAREEQFF
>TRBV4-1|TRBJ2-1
CASSQGLRARLAENEQFF
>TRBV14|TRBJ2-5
CASSPAGVGETQYF
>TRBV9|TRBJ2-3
CASSAGTVLTDTQYF
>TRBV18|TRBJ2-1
CASSPGTGGTSEQFF
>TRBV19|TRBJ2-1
CASSIGGRLNEQFF
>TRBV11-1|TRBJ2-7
CASSRNSNEQYF
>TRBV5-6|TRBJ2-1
CASSLQIGEQFF
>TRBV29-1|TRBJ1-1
CSVLDQGVNTEAFF
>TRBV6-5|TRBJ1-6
CASSGGEPLNSPLHF
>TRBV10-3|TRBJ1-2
CAISAQRDGYTF
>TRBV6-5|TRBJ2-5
CASSWGGAALQETQYF
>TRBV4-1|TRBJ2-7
CASSLGTSVSYEQYF
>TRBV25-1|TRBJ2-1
CASSPHPTIDNEQFF
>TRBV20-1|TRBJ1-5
CSAARGPQHF
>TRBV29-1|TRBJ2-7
CSVGDYSYEQYF
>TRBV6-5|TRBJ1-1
CASMPTGMNTEAFF
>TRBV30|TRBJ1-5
CAWSVQSNQPQHF
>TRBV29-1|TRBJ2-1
CSGGTGANEQFF
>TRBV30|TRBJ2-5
CAWMNPNKETQYF
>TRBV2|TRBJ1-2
CASSEGTGGLDTF
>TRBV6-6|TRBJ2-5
CASSYRPAGADETQYF
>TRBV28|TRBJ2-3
CASSQATLSTDTQYF
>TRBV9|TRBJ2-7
CASSVGIRGEFYEQYF
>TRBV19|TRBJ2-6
CASSEDMTGANVLTF
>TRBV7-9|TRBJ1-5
CASSLADQPQHF
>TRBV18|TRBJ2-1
CASSPRDEQFF
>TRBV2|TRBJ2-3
CASSDYVTQYF
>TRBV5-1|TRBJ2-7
CASSLFVGGGDEQYF
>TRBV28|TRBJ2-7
CASSLMSSYEQYF
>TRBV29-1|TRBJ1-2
CSVGGQDIFYGYTF
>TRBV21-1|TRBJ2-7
CASSSCLAGVEQYF
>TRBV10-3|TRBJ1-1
CAITQTGTNTEAFF
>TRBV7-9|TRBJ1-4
CASSDRDRNEKLFF
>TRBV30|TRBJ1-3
CAWIKGKYLTRGGNTIYF
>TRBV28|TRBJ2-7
CASSYGLAGGKVQYF
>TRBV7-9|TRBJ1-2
CASSSGQPTNYGYTF
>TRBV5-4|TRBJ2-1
CASGNGAGGSYNEQFF